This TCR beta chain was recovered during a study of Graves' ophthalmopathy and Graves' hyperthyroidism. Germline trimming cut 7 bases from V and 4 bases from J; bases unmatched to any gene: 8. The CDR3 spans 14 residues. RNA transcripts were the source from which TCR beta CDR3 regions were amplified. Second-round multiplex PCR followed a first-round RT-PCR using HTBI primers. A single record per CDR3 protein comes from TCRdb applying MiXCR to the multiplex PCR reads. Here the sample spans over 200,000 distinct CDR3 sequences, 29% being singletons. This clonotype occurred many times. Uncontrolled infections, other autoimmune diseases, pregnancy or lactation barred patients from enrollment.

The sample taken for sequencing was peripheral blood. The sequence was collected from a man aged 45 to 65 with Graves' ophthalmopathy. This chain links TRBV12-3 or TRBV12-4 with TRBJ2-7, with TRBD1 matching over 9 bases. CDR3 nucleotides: TGTGCCAGCAAGCCGGGACAGGGAAATTACGAGCAGTACTTC. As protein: CASKPGQGNYEQYF.